This T cell receptor beta chain was sequenced for a study of control samples from healthy donors and cancer patients. Assay used: immunoSEQ multiplex PCR; TCRdb lists only in-frame clones, some missing. The data hold approximately 170,000 clones, with about 94% observed a single time. The sample was blood. The clonotype originates from a woman under 40 in good health.

The CDR3 loop reads CSASGDEQFF. CDR3 DNA: TGCAGTGCTAGTGGGGATGAGCAGTTCTTC. This rearrangement joins TRBV20-1 to TRBJ2-1; unclear D gene. The CDR3 sequence is 10 residues long. Germline CDR1 is DFQATT and CDR2 is SNEGSKA (reference sequence). Trimming removed 3 bases from V and 8 bases from J, with 5 bases in between.